This TCR beta chain is from a study of identical twins. Whole-study findings and limits: Abundant cord blood beta clonotypes carried fewer insertions; memory repertoires showed none. Researchers reported weaker excess twin sharing in beta out-of-frame sequences.

There are many counts of this clonotype. The antigen is undetermined. Healthy Caucasians were all of the donors. The CDR3 is 12 amino acids. V lost 6 bases to trimming and J lost 6 bases, with 12 bases between them. Template switching, a step in the protocol, added a universal primer site, and cDNA carried unique molecular identifiers. TCRdb recomputed calls from the 5' RACE reads with MiXCR, one row per CDR3 protein. The data show about 220,000 distinct CDR3 sequences, approximately 7.8% seen once. In addition, the sample was reused for a study of yellow fever vaccine responses in identical twins.

Specimen: CD8+ T cells sorted from blood. The receptor was isolated from a woman between 18 and 29 years old in good health. The chain recombines TRBV12-3 or TRBV12-4 with TRBJ2-7; D remains unclear. DNA of the CDR3: TGTGCCAGCAGCCTAACGGGTCCCGAGCAGTACGTC. This codes for CASSLTGPEQYV.